Below, 22 T cell receptor beta chains from the same sample are listed, as sequenced in a study of lymphopenia after photon versus proton radiotherapy. TCRdb's copy holds only in-frame clones and misses some; the assay was immunoSEQ multiplex PCR. The table includes 160,000 or so clones, less than 90% detected once. The input for sequencing was peripheral blood, taken from a patient treated with photon-based radiotherapy. These receptors were taken from a man aged 50 to 60 with gastric cancer.

The chain employs TRBV29-1 and TRBJ2-3, with 10 bases lining up with TRBD2. The J segment lost 0 bases and the V segment lost 2 bases, leaving 14 bases of the junction unmatched. The germline gives CDR1 SQVTM, CDR2 ANQGSEA. The CDR3 runs to 19 residues. The CDR3 nucleotides read TGCAGCGTTGAATGGGTAGAGCGGGAGGGCCAAACAAGCACAGATACGCAGTATTTT. Protein sequence: CSVEWVEREGQTSTDTQYF.

The CDR3 DNA sequence: TGTGCCAGCAGCTTGGCCTCCAGGGGGGTAGCTTTCTTT. It specifies CASSLASRGVAFF. The chain joins TRBV5-4 to TRBJ1-1; 7 bases line up with TRBD1. This CDR3 contains 13 residues. With V trimmed by 0 bases and J by 10 bases, 6 bases remained unmatched. Germline loops: CDR1 SGHNT, CDR2 YYREEE (reference sequence).

On this clone: The junction departs from the called germline gene at one end, perhaps through a read error. The gene calls are TRBV11-2 and TRBJ2-7; D ambiguous. Germline lookup yields CDR1 SGHAT and CDR2 FQNNGV. The CDR3 spans 12 residues. The CDR3, as DNA: TGTGCCAGCAGAAGGTGGCCCCTCCTGCCTTCATTC. Its translation is CASRRWPLLPSF.

V usage is TRBV11-2 and J usage is TRBJ2-1; D remains ambiguous. This CDR3 region has 15 residues. The germline V gene encodes CDR1 SGHAT and CDR2 FQNNGV. The V gene lost 2 bases and the J gene lost 7 bases, with 15 bases spanning the gap. CDR3 region: CASSLKALGANEQFF. The CDR3 DNA reads TGTGCCAGCAGCTTAAAAGCGTTGGGCGCGAATGAGCAGTTCTTC. The whole variable domain, filled in from reference TRBV11-2 and TRBJ2-1, reads EAGVAQSPRYKIIEKRQSVAFWCNPISGHATLYWYQQILGQGPKLLIQFQNNGVVDDSQLPKDRFSAERLKGVDSTLKIQPAKLEDSAVYLCASSLKALGANEQFFGPGTRLTVL.

This chain uses TRBV27 with TRBJ2-1; possible D gene TRBD1, 5 bases. The V end lost 6 bases, the J end lost 7 bases, and 7 bases lay between the germline ends. Germline CDR1 MNHEY, CDR2 SMNVEV (reference sequence). CDR3 length equals 11 residues. The CDR3 sequence is CASSSGNEQFF. CDR3 bases: TGTGCCAGCAGCTCAGGGAATGAGCAGTTCTTC.

The chain carries TRBV19 and TRBJ2-7, with TRBD2 identical over 8 bases. Per germline, CDR1 LNHDA and CDR2 SQIVND (reference sequence). V lost 1 base to trimming and J lost 2 bases; unmatched junction nucleotides: 1. There are 14 residues in the CDR3. CDR3 sequence (DNA): TGTGCCAGTAGTATAGTTAGCGGGACCTACGAGCAGTACTTC. The encoded protein is CASSIVSGTYEQYF.

The J gene is TRBJ2-7, the V gene TRBV14; 7 bases line up with TRBD1. Germline assignment: CDR1 SGHDN and CDR2 FVKESK. J was trimmed by 0 bases and V by 5 bases; bases with no gene match: 10. The CDR3 extends over 16 amino acids. CDR3 nucleotides: TGTGCCAGCAGCGCCCAAGGGGGCGCGATCTCCTACGAGCAGTACTTC. Its protein is CASSAQGGAISYEQYF.

This chain uses TRBV6-1 with TRBJ1-3; D uncertain. CDR3 size: 13 residues. Germline CDR1 is MNHNS and CDR2 is SASEGT. Trimming removed 7 bases at V and 0 bases at J, with 7 bases between. The CDR3 DNA is TGTGCCAGCAAGACACACTCTGGAAACACCATATATTTT. Its translation is CASKTHSGNTIYF.

This chain connects TRBV5-4 to TRBJ2-1; 8 bases are a match to TRBD2. The trim removed 1 base at V and 9 bases at J, leaving 6 bases unmatched. There are 14 residues in the CDR3. CDR1 and CDR2 (germline): SGHNT, YYREEE (reference sequence). The CDR3 nucleotides read TGTGCCAGCAGCTTGACGGGAGGGCCAGTTGAGCAGTTCTTC. Translated, it gives CASSLTGGPVEQFF.

The rearrangement joins TRBV14 to TRBJ1-2, with unresolved D. In germline, CDR1 is SGHDN, CDR2 FVKESK. The CDR3 totals 15 residues. The V and J ends lost 1 base and 3 bases respectively, with 12 bases between them. The chain's CDR3 is CASSQVGKAHYGYTF. CDR3 nucleotide sequence: TGTGCCAGCAGCCAAGTCGGCAAGGCGCACTATGGCTACACCTTC.

The chain has TRBV6-1 and TRBJ1-2; possible D gene TRBD1, 5 bases. CDR1 and CDR2 from the germline V gene are MNHNS and SASEGT. V dropped 3 bases and J dropped 6 bases, with 14 bases sitting between them. This CDR3 has 14 amino acids. CDR3 coding DNA: TGTGCCAGCAGTGATGAGGGGCGATTGGATGGCTACACCTTC. It encodes CASSDEGRLDGYTF.

The table lists this clone with a count of one. The V call is TRBV6-5, the J call TRBJ2-1; 13 nucleotides line up with TRBD2. CDR3 length: 16 amino acids. The V and J ends lost 0 bases and 8 bases, in that order; junction bases with no gene match: 4. Germline V gives CDR1 MNHEY, CDR2 SVGAGI. DNA for the CDR3: TGTGCCAGCAGTTACTCGACTAGCGGGGGGTTGGATGAGCAGTTCTTC. Translating gives CASSYSTSGGLDEQFF.

V is TRBV18 and J is TRBJ2-7, with 10 bases aligning to TRBD1. From germline, CDR1 is KGHSH and CDR2 LQKENI. With 9 bases clipped from V and 1 base from J, the junction kept 6 bases outside the gene matches. This CDR3 region has 14 residues. CDR3 bases: TGTGCCAGTACAGGGGACAGGGGATCCTACGAGCAGTACTTC. Translation: CASTGDRGSYEQYF.

This clone occurred once. The chain recombines TRBV7-9 with TRBJ2-1; 8 nucleotides match TRBD2. Germline values: CDR1 SEHNR, CDR2 FQNEAQ (reference sequence). The CDR3 extends over 14 amino acids. The ends lost 3 bases at V and 8 bases at J; junction bases unmatched: 6. The CDR3 is CASSFPGTRDEQFF. As DNA, the CDR3 is TGTGCCAGCAGCTTTCCCGGGACTAGAGATGAGCAGTTCTTC.

This clone was picked up one time. V and J are TRBV19 and TRBJ2-2, with TRBD1 matching over 11 bases. The germline V gene has CDR1 LNHDA and CDR2 SQIVND (reference sequence). After removal of 7 bases from V and 0 bases from J, the junction contained 7 bases not matched to a gene. This CDR3 region has 17 residues. This CDR3 reads CASIRGQGVANTGELFF. As DNA, the CDR3 is TGTGCCAGTATACGGGGACAGGGGGTCGCGAACACCGGGGAGCTGTTTTTT.

The J gene is TRBJ1-3, the V gene TRBV6-5; D is unclear. The germline V and J ends were trimmed by 0 bases and 4 bases, with 7 bases remaining between them. The germline V gene encodes CDR1 MNHEY and CDR2 SVGAGI. The CDR3 runs to 14 residues. The CDR3 reads CASSYSRVGNTIYF. The CDR3 nucleotides are TGTGCCAGCAGTTACTCGCGGGTCGGAAACACCATATATTTT.

Worth noting for this clone: Other DNA sequences in the sample encode the same CDR3. The chain recombines TRBV5-1 with TRBJ1-1; a possible D gene is TRBD1 (6 bases). Trimming shortened V by 0 bases and J by 1 base, and 7 bases separated the two germline ends. The CDR3 runs 14 residues. CDR1 and CDR2 from the germline V gene are SGHRS and YFSETQ. CDR3 region: CASSLAGANTEAFF. The CDR3 DNA follows: TGCGCCAGCAGCTTGGCGGGGGCGAACACTGAAGCTTTCTTT.

The chain has TRBV7-3 and TRBJ2-3, with D tentatively TRBD1 (6 bases). Deletions cut 5 bases from V and 6 bases from J, with 18 bases between. The CDR3 runs 15 residues. CDR1 and CDR2 (germline): SGHTA, FQGTGA. Here the CDR3 reads CASSPGTYPADTQYF. The CDR3 bases are TGTGCCAGCAGCCCCGGGACATATCCCGCCGATACGCAGTATTTT. Variable domain in full (rest from reference TRBV7-3 and TRBJ2-3): GAGVSQTPSNKVTEKGKYVELRCDPISGHTALYWYRQSLGQGPEFLIYFQGTGAADDSGLPNDRFFAVRPEGSVSTLKIQRTERGDSAVYLCASSPGTYPADTQYFGPGTRLTVL.

This clone was counted a single time. Other nucleotide sequences in the sample specify the same CDR3. The genes are TRBV19 and TRBJ1-1; TRBD1 is a possible D gene (5 bases). The germline V gene encodes CDR1 LNHDA and CDR2 SQIVND (reference sequence). The CDR3 spans 13 residues. The V and J ends lost 1 base and 3 bases respectively, with 6 bases between them. The CDR3 DNA reads as TGTGCCAGTAGTATAGCGGGGGACACTGAAGCTTTCTTT. Amino acid sequence: CASSIAGDTEAFF.

J is TRBJ2-6 and V is TRBV18; D not resolved. Germline V CDR1 and CDR2: KGHSH, LQKENI. V was trimmed by 2 bases and J by 1 base, leaving 12 bases between them. The CDR3 loop spans 17 amino acids. CDR3 sequence reads: CASSPFGRLSGANVLTF. The CDR3 DNA reads TGTGCCAGCTCACCATTCGGACGGTTGTCTGGGGCCAACGTCCTGACTTTC. Supplemented by reference TRBV18 and TRBJ2-6, the full variable domain reads NAGVMQNPRHLVRRRGQEARLRCSPMKGHSHVYWYRQLPEEGLKFMVYLQKENIIDESGMPKERFSAEFPKEGPSILRIQQVVRGDSAAYFCASSPFGRLSGANVLTFGAGSRLTVL.

This clone occurred once. CDR3 sequence reads: CASRRLGSTDTQYF. CDR3 nucleotide sequence: TGTGCCAGCAGGCGGTTAGGAAGCACAGATACGCAGTATTTT. The chain carries TRBV2 and TRBJ2-3; D gene unclear. Trimming took 6 bases from V and 0 from J, leaving 10 bases between them. The CDR3 has 14 residues. Germline CDR1 is SNHLY and CDR2 is FYNNEI.

CDR3 in DNA: TGTGCCAGCACCCGTTTGGGGACAGGGGCTTACAATGAGCAGTTCTTC. This codes for CASTRLGTGAYNEQFF. The V call is TRBV9, the J call TRBJ2-1; TRBD1 agrees at 10 bases. The CDR3 has 16 amino acids. Germline CDR1 SGDLS, CDR2 YYNGEE. J gave up 4 bases and V 6 bases, and 10 bases lay outside the gene matches.